The 12 T cell receptor beta chains reported below all come from one sample, sequenced in a study of T cell repertoires in cytomegalovirus infection. TCRdb re-called the reads with MiXCR, one entry per CDR3 protein. The table records about 400,000 distinct CDR3 sequences, 15% to 20% of them present only once. Sequencing was performed on PBMCs. These receptors were obtained from a human donor in good health (CMV status not recorded). Some clones in this sample may be carry-over from other donors' samples.

In regard to this clonotype: A much more abundant neighbour one base away suggests this may be a read error. The chain combines TRBV28 with TRBJ2-6, with a weak D call TRBD1 (5 bases). This CDR3 is built from 14 residues. Germline V gene sequence: CDR1 MDHEN, CDR2 SYDVKM. The CDR3 coding sequence is TGTGCCAGCAGTTCAGGGCTCGTGGCCAACGTCCTGAATTTC. Translated: CASSSGLVANVLNF.

The CDR3 loop reads CSASIMVGELFF. DNA for the CDR3: TGCAGTGCTAGTATAATGGTCGGGGAGCTGTTTTTT. The chain has TRBV20-1 and TRBJ2-2; D call uncertain. Deletions cut 3 bases from V and 7 bases from J, with 9 bases between. The V gene's germline CDR1 is DFQATT and CDR2 SNEGSKA (reference sequence). The CDR3 runs 12 residues.

This clonotype turned up a few times. The J gene is TRBJ1-4, the V gene TRBV5-5; possibly TRBD1 for D (5 bases). This CDR3 region has 15 residues. Germline CDR1 SGHKS, CDR2 YYEKEE (reference sequence). V was pared by 4 bases and J by 8 bases, with 18 bases between. DNA of the CDR3: TGTGCCAGCAGCGGACAAACGGGACTCAGAGAAAAACTGTTTTTT. As protein: CASSGQTGLREKLFF.

This clonotype was counted between two and nine times. The V gene is TRBV5-5, the J gene TRBJ1-2; the D is unclear. Germline-derived CDR1 and CDR2 are SGHKS and YYEKEE (reference sequence). The CDR3 is 15 amino acids. The germline V and J ends were trimmed by 2 bases and 0 bases, with 11 bases remaining between them. CDR3 sequence (DNA): TGTGCCAGCAGCTTCGCGGGCCTTACTAACTATGGCTACACCTTC. Translation gives CASSFAGLTNYGYTF.

This clonotype was found a few times. The rearrangement uses TRBV25-1 and TRBJ1-2; 7 bases map to TRBD1. The trim removed 10 bases at V and 3 bases at J, leaving 11 bases unmatched. The CDR3 covers 14 residues. Germline V CDR1 and CDR2: MGHDK, SYGVNS. The CDR3, as DNA: TGTGCCACCCGCCTGCCCGGGACAGACTATGGCTACACCTTC. It is translated as CATRLPGTDYGYTF.

This clonotype came up many times. V gene TRBV12-3 or TRBV12-4 combines with J gene TRBJ1-2; no firm D call. This CDR3 has 12 residues. Trimming cost V 2 bases and J 4 bases, with 5 bases left between them. The CDR3 is CASSLRVYGYTF. The CDR3 region has the DNA TGTGCCAGCAGTTTAAGAGTCTATGGCTACACCTTC.

This clonotype was seen at least ten times. This chain joins TRBV11-2 and TRBJ2-3; either TRBD1 or TRBD2 may supply D (5 bases each). The ends were cut back, 6 bases at V and 4 bases at J, with 17 bases in the middle. CDR1 and CDR2 (germline): SGHAT, FQNNGV. CDR3 size: 15 residues. In DNA form, the CDR3 reads TGTGCCAGCAGTTGGGACGGGGATGGTTCAGATACGCAGTATTTT. Protein product: CASSWDGDGSDTQYF.

The V and J genes are TRBV6-2 or TRBV6-3 and TRBJ2-7, with 7 bases lining up with TRBD2. The germline CDR1 and CDR2 sequences are MNHEY and SVGEGT. The CDR3 extends over 16 amino acids. Trimming removed 4 bases from V and 0 bases from J; junction bases left unmatched: 9. The CDR3 region is CASSSPRGGGSYEQYF. The CDR3 DNA reads as TGTGCCAGCAGTTCCCCTCGGGGCGGGGGCTCCTACGAGCAGTACTTC.

This clonotype was detected only a few times. The genes are TRBV30 and TRBJ2-7, with D perhaps matching TRBD1 or TRBD2 (6 bases each). The CDR3 has 12 residues. The germline V and J ends were trimmed by 7 bases and 3 bases, with 13 bases remaining between them. Germline V CDR1 and CDR2: GTSNPN, SVGIG (reference sequence). CDR3 residues: CALEGVFYEQYF. The CDR3, as DNA: TGTGCCTTGGAGGGGGTTTTCTACGAGCAGTACTTC.

V and J are TRBV2 and TRBJ1-1, with D possibly matching TRBD1 (5 bases). The V and J ends lost 6 bases and 7 bases respectively, with 15 bases between them. The CDR3 contains 13 residues. Germline V lookup: CDR1 SNHLY, CDR2 FYNNEI. The CDR3 DNA reads as TGTGCCAGCAGCCCCCTGACAGAGCATGAAGCTTTCTTT. Amino acid sequence: CASSPLTEHEAFF.

V gene TRBV11-2 combines with J gene TRBJ2-2, with 9 bases identical to TRBD2. The CDR3 totals 15 residues. CDR1 and CDR2 from the germline V gene are SGHAT and FQNNGV. Trimming removed 6 bases from V and 9 bases from J; junction bases left unmatched: 11. The chain's CDR3 is CASRTLAGRGRELFF. For the CDR3, the DNA is TGTGCCAGCAGAACCCTAGCGGGAAGGGGCAGGGAGCTGTTTTTT.

On this clonotype itself: At one of its ends the junction is not consistent with the germline gene, which may arise from a read error. This sequence joins TRBV23-1 and TRBJ1-6, with D uncertain. TRBV23-1 is known as an ORF, though its function is uncertain. The CDR3 totals 8 residues. The CDR3 loop is CASRRADF. The DNA of the CDR3 is TGCGCCAGCAGAAGGGCAGACTTT.